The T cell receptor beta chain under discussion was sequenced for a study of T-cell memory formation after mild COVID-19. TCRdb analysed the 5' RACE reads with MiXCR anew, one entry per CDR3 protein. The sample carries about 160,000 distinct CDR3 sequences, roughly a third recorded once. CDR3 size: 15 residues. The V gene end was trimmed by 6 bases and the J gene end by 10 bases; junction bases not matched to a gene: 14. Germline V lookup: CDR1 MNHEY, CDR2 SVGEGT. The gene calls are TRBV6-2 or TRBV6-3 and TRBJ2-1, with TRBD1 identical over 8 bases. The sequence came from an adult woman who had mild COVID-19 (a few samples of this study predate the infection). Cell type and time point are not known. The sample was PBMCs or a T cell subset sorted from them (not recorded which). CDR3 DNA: TGTGCCAGCAGAGAAGTGGCAGGGGGCTTCAACGAGCAGTTCTTC. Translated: CASREVAGGFNEQFF.